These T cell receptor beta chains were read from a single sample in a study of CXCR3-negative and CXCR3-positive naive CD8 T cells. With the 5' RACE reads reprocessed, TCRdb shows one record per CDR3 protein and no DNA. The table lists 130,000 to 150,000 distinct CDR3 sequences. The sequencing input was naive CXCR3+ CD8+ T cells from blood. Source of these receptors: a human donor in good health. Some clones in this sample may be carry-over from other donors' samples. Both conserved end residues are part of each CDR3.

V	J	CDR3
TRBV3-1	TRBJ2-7	CASGESGLSYEQYF
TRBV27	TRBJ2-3	CATAPTGGPSDTQYF
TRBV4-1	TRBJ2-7	CASSQDSSGIYEQYF
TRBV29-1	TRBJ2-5	CSVEELVSGGAQETQYF
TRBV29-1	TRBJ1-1	CSVEDGMNTEAFF
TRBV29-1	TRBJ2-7	CSAFLAGTSVSYEQYF
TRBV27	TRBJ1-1	CASRGGMVEAFF
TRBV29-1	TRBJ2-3	CSARGARTDTQYF
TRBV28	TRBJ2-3	CASSLFNLGASTDTQYF
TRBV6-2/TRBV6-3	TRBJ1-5	CASTPRGRDDQPQHF
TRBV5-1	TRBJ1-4	CASSLSGGGEKLFF
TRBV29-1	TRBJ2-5	CSVGVQETQYF
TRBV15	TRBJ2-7	CATSRDRGTGAVYEQYF
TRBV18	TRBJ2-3	CASSPPERLTDTQYF
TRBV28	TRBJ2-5	CASSRTSGGIQETQYF
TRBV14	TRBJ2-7	CASRNSGDYEQYF
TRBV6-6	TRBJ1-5	CASSSTGDQPQHF
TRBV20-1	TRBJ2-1	CSARDPLRPNEQFF
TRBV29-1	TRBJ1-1	CSVEPRGSGTEAFF
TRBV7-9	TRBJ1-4	CASSLPGLLDEKLFF
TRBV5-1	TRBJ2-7	CASSLAGSTYEQYF
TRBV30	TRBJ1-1	CAWRDRADTEAFF
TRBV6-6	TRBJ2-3	CASSRPKLAERTDTQYF
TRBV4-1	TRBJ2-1	CASSQDHYEQFF
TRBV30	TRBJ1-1	CAWSPGAGGNTEAFF
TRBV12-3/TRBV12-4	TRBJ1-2	CASSPFRAGETNYGYTF
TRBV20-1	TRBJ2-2	CSASPPVNTGELFF
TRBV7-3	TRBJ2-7	CASSSPTVSYEQYF
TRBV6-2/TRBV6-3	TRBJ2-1	CASSYSINEGQVFGSYNEQFF
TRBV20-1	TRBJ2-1	CSARQGASSYNEQFF
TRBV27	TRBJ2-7	CATVGGTSTYEQCF
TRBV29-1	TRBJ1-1	CSVPSPNGAMNTEAFF
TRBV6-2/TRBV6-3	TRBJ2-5	CASNRGPYVETQYF
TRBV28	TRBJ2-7	CASSPPGDEQYF
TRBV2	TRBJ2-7	CASSLGPTPYEQYF
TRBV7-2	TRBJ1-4	CASSAWTGDEKLFF
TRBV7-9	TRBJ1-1	CASSHVIRGNTEAFF
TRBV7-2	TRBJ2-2	CASSLARGLADTGELFF
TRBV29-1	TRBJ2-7	CSVEDPGHAQQYF
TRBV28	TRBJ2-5	CASSHYPGLATETQYF
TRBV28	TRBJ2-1	CASNPGTGSFEQFF
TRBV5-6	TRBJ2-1	CASSLNPGGMYNEQFF
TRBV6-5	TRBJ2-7	CASRAPSSYEQYF
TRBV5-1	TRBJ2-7	CASSLTTQVYEQYF
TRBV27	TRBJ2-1	CASTPSRVGEQFF
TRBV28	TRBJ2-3	CASNPTVSTDTQYF
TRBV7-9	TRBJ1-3	CASSFYQGQPNTIYF
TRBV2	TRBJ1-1	CASRQGDGTEAFF